The sequence of this TCR beta chain was determined in a study of CD8+ T cells in alopecia areata. For the study at large: Tofacitinib administration to treated patients was oral, at 5 to 10 mg twice daily. People stayed on tofacitinib for 6 to 18 months, then stopped the drug for 6 months.

With regard to this clone: Its target is unknown.

General study results and limits: Scalp clonality dropped significantly under tofacitinib, as did expanded CD8+ top-100 clones. While patients received tofacitinib, many expanded lesional clones remained present in scalp and blood.

The junction had 6 bases not matched to a gene; V was cut back by 6 bases and J by 0 bases. This CDR3 comprises 15 residues. Germline assignment: CDR1 SGHRS and CDR2 YFSETQ. Treatment defined: oral pan-JAK inhibitor, 5-10 mg twice daily. cDNA prepared by RNA extraction and subsequent reverse transcription served as the template for sequencing. Repertoires were generated with immunoSEQ multiplex PCR, while TCRdb's copy carries only in-frame clones and drops some. The sample holds 190,000 or so clones; roughly 50% are singletons and the top ten take more than 5.5%. This rearrangement joins TRBV5-1 to TRBJ2-3; 8 bases align to TRBD2. The sequenced sample was CD4+ T cells sorted from blood, obtained at week 24, from a patient treated with tofacitinib. The TCR originated in a human donor with alopecia areata. The CDR3 DNA reads TGCGCCAGCACCGCCTTAGCGGGAAGCACAGATACGCAGTATTTT. It translates to CASTALAGSTDTQYF.